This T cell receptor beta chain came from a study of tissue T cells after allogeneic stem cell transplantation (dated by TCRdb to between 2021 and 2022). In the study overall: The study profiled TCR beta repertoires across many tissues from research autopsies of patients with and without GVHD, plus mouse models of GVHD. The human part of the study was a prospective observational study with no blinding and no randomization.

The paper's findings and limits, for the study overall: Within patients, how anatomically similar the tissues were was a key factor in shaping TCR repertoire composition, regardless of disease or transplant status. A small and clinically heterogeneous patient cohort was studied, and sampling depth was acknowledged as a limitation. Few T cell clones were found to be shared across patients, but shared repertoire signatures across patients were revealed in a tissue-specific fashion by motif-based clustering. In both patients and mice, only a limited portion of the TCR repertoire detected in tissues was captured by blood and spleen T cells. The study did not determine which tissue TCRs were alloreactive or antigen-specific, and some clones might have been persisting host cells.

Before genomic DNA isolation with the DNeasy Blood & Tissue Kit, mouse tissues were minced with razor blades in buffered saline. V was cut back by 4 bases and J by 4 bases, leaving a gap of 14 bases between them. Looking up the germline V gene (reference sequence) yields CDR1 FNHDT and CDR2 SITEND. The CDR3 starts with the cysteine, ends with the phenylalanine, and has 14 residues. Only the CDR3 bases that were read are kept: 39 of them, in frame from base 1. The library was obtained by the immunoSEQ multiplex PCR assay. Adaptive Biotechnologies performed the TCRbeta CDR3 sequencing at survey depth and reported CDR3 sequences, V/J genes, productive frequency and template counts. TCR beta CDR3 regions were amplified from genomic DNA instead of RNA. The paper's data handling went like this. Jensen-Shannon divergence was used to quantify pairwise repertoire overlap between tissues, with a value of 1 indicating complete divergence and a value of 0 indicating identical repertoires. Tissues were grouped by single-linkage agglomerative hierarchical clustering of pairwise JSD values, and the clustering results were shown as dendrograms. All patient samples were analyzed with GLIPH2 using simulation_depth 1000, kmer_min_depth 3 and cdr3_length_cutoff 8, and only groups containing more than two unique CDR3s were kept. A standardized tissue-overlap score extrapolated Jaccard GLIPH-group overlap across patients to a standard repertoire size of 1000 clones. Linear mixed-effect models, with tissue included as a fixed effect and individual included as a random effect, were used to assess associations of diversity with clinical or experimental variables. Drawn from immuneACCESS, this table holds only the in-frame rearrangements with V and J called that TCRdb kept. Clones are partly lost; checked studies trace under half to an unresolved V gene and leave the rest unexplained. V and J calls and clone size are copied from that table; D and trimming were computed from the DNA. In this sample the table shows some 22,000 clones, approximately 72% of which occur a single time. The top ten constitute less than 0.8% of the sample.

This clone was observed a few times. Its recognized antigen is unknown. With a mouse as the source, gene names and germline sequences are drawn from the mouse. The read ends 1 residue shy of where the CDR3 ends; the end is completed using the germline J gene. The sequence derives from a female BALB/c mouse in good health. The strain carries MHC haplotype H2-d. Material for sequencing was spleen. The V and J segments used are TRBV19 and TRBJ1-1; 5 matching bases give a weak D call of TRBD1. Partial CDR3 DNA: TGTGCCAGCAGTCCTCAGGGATGGGGCACAGAAGTCTTC. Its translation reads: CASSPQGWGTEVF. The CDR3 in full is CASSPQGWGTEVFF. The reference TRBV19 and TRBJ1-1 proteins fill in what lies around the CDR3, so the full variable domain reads GGIITQTPKFLIGQEGQKLTLKCQQNFNHDTMYWYRQDSGKGLRLIYYSITENDLQKGDLSEGYDASREKKSSFSLTVTSAQKNEMAVFLCASSPQGWGTEVFFGKGTRLTVV.